These T cell receptor beta chains were read from a single sample in a study of Ad26.COV2.S vaccination and SARS-CoV-2 variants. Assay: immunoSEQ multiplex PCR; the TCRdb copy retains only in-frame clones and omits some. Of roughly 460,000 clones listed, 89% are singletons. The source material was peripheral blood, sampled in a trial of Ad26.COV2.S vaccine versus placebo. The receptors come from a person between 18 and 65 years old who received the Ad26.COV2.S COVID-19 vaccine or a placebo. CDR3s include the opening cysteine and the closing phenylalanine or tryptophan. Fields, in order: J gene, V gene, clone size, D gene, CDR3 protein, CDR3 DNA. D genes are given only for firm matches. The size entry is marked missing in some rows and otherwise reads once, few, many or a size class.

J gene: TRBJ1-5; V gene: TRBV15; clone size: few; D gene: TRBD1; CDR3 protein: CATSRIGQGANQPQHF; CDR3 DNA: TGTGCCACCAGCAGAATAGGACAGGGGGCGAATCAGCCCCAGCATTTT
J gene: TRBJ2-5; V gene: TRBV5-1; clone size: .; D gene: .; CDR3 protein: CASSLEGAQETQYF; CDR3 DNA: TGCGCCAGCAGCTTGGAAGGGGCGCAAGAGACCCAGTACTTC
J gene: TRBJ1-5; V gene: TRBV28; clone size: .; D gene: .; CDR3 protein: CASSSPDRNNQPQHF; CDR3 DNA: TGTGCCAGCAGTTCCCCGGACAGAAACAATCAGCCCCAGCATTTT
J gene: TRBJ2-5; V gene: TRBV18; clone size: once; D gene: .; CDR3 protein: CASSLAGTHKETQYF; CDR3 DNA: TGTGCCAGCTCCCTCGCCGGGACACATAAGGAGACCCAGTACTTC
J gene: TRBJ2-3; V gene: TRBV5-4; clone size: few; D gene: .; CDR3 protein: CASSETDTDTQYF; CDR3 DNA: TGTGCCAGCAGCGAGACAGACACAGATACGCAGTATTTT
J gene: TRBJ1-1; V gene: TRBV6-5; clone size: .; D gene: .; CDR3 protein: CASSSSQGRDTEAFF; CDR3 DNA: TGTGCCAGCAGTTCTTCCCAAGGTAGGGACACTGAAGCTTTCTTT
J gene: TRBJ1-2; V gene: TRBV2; clone size: .; D gene: .; CDR3 protein: CASSQTGFYGYTF; CDR3 DNA: TGTGCCAGCAGTCAAACAGGGTTCTATGGCTACACCTTC
J gene: TRBJ2-6; V gene: TRBV19; clone size: .; D gene: .; CDR3 protein: CASSPWGGPGANVLTF; CDR3 DNA: TGTGCCAGTAGCCCTTGGGGGGGGCCTGGGGCCAACGTCCTGACTTTC
J gene: TRBJ2-6; V gene: TRBV9; clone size: .; D gene: TRBD2; CDR3 protein: CASSVALAGEARIFSGANVLTF; CDR3 DNA: TGTGCCAGCAGCGTAGCCCTAGCGGGGGAGGCTAGGATTTTCTCTGGGGCCAACGTCCTGACTTTC
J gene: TRBJ2-7; V gene: TRBV10-3; clone size: .; D gene: .; CDR3 protein: CAISEGLARTTYEQYF; CDR3 DNA: TGTGCCATCAGTGAGGGGCTAGCGAGGACGACCTACGAGCAGTACTTC
J gene: TRBJ1-1; V gene: TRBV5-1; clone size: .; D gene: .; CDR3 protein: CASSWDIRGTEAFF; CDR3 DNA: TGCGCCAGCAGCTGGGACATCAGAGGGACTGAAGCTTTCTTT
J gene: TRBJ1-3; V gene: TRBV19; clone size: .; D gene: TRBD1; CDR3 protein: CASSGQAAGNTIYF; CDR3 DNA: TGTGCCAGTAGCGGACAGGCGGCTGGAAACACCATATATTTT
J gene: TRBJ2-1; V gene: TRBV5-1; clone size: once; D gene: .; CDR3 protein: CASSPNYAHEQFF; CDR3 DNA: TGCGCCAGCAGCCCAAACTACGCCCATGAGCAGTTCTTC
J gene: TRBJ2-1; V gene: TRBV4-3; clone size: .; D gene: .; CDR3 protein: CASSQDLQTESSYNEQFF; CDR3 DNA: TGCGCCAGCAGCCAAGATCTGCAGACAGAGAGCTCCTACAATGAGCAGTTCTTC
J gene: TRBJ1-2; V gene: TRBV7-9; clone size: .; D gene: TRBD1; CDR3 protein: CASSLGQGAANYGYTF; CDR3 DNA: TGTGCCAGCAGCTTAGGACAGGGGGCGGCCAACTATGGCTACACCTTC
J gene: TRBJ2-3; V gene: TRBV28; clone size: .; D gene: .; CDR3 protein: CASSLSSTQYF; CDR3 DNA: TGTGCCAGCAGTTTGTCAAGCACGCAGTATTTT
J gene: TRBJ1-2; V gene: TRBV6-2/TRBV6-3; clone size: .; D gene: TRBD1; CDR3 protein: CASSRDSNYGYTF; CDR3 DNA: TGTGCCAGCAGTCGGGACAGTAACTATGGCTACACCTTC
J gene: TRBJ2-5; V gene: TRBV30; clone size: once; D gene: TRBD2; CDR3 protein: CAWSTWDSGGAQETQYF; CDR3 DNA: TGTGCCTGGAGTACCTGGGATAGCGGGGGGGCCCAAGAGACCCAGTACTTC
J gene: TRBJ2-3; V gene: TRBV6-5; clone size: .; D gene: .; CDR3 protein: CASTLRGQPTDTQYF; CDR3 DNA: TGTGCCAGCACCCTACGCGGTCAGCCCACAGATACGCAGTATTTT
J gene: TRBJ2-5; V gene: TRBV3-1/TRBV3-2; clone size: .; D gene: .; CDR3 protein: CASSPSGLQETQYF; CDR3 DNA: TGTGCCAGCAGCCCTTCCGGGTTGCAAGAGACCCAGTACTTC
J gene: TRBJ2-7; V gene: TRBV6-1; clone size: .; D gene: TRBD1; CDR3 protein: CASSERGQGAHEQYF; CDR3 DNA: TGTGCCAGCAGTGAACGGGGACAGGGGGCTCACGAGCAGTACTTC
J gene: TRBJ2-7; V gene: TRBV30; clone size: .; D gene: TRBD2; CDR3 protein: CAWTVAGAGSYEQYF; CDR3 DNA: TGTGCCTGGACTGTAGCGGGGGCCGGGTCCTACGAGCAGTACTTC
J gene: TRBJ2-2; V gene: TRBV27; clone size: once; D gene: TRBD1; CDR3 protein: CASTRTGGAGELFF; CDR3 DNA: TGTGCCAGCACCAGGACAGGGGGGGCCGGGGAGCTGTTTTTT
J gene: TRBJ1-2; V gene: TRBV6-5; clone size: .; D gene: TRBD1; CDR3 protein: CASSYYGTGRGYGYTF; CDR3 DNA: TGTGCCAGCAGTTACTATGGGACAGGGAGGGGTTATGGCTACACCTTC
J gene: TRBJ1-5; V gene: TRBV28; clone size: .; D gene: .; CDR3 protein: CASRYREQPQHF; CDR3 DNA: TGTGCCAGCAGGTACAGGGAACAGCCCCAGCATTTT
J gene: TRBJ1-1; V gene: TRBV27; clone size: few; D gene: .; CDR3 protein: CASSSGAANTEAFF; CDR3 DNA: TGTGCCAGCAGCTCCGGGGCAGCGAACACTGAAGCTTTCTTT
J gene: TRBJ2-7; V gene: TRBV28; clone size: .; D gene: .; CDR3 protein: CASVGTSQTYEQYF; CDR3 DNA: TGTGCCAGCGTGGGGACCTCACAAACCTACGAGCAGTACTTC
J gene: TRBJ1-2; V gene: TRBV27; clone size: once; D gene: .; CDR3 protein: CASSLSGGGYGYTF; CDR3 DNA: TGTGCCAGCAGTTTATCTGGGGGCGGTTATGGCTACACCTTC
J gene: TRBJ2-2; V gene: TRBV7-3; clone size: .; D gene: .; CDR3 protein: CASSSHGGAANTGELFF; CDR3 DNA: TGTGCCAGCAGCTCCCATGGAGGGGCGGCGAACACCGGGGAGCTGTTTTTT
J gene: TRBJ2-7; V gene: TRBV7-2; clone size: .; D gene: .; CDR3 protein: CASSLLRGRGSYEQYF; CDR3 DNA: TGTGCCAGCAGCTTATTACGGGGACGCGGCTCCTACGAGCAGTACTTC
J gene: TRBJ2-7; V gene: TRBV2; clone size: .; D gene: TRBD2; CDR3 protein: CASIGSGRVYEQYF; CDR3 DNA: TGTGCCAGCATTGGGAGCGGGAGGGTCTACGAGCAGTACTTC
J gene: TRBJ1-2; V gene: TRBV6-1; clone size: .; D gene: .; CDR3 protein: CASSEPGHVYGYTF; CDR3 DNA: TGTGCCAGCAGTGAGCCGGGACACGTCTATGGCTACACCTTC
J gene: TRBJ1-4; V gene: TRBV3-1/TRBV3-2; clone size: few; D gene: .; CDR3 protein: CASSQTQGGANEKLFF; CDR3 DNA: TGTGCCAGCAGCCAGACCCAAGGGGGGGCAAATGAAAAACTGTTTTTT
J gene: TRBJ2-2; V gene: TRBV30; clone size: .; D gene: TRBD2; CDR3 protein: CAWSVLAGATGELFF; CDR3 DNA: TGTGCCTGGAGTGTACTAGCGGGAGCCACCGGGGAGCTGTTTTTT
J gene: TRBJ1-1; V gene: TRBV30; clone size: .; D gene: .; CDR3 protein: CAWRLTEANTEAFF; CDR3 DNA: TGTGCCTGGAGGTTGACAGAAGCGAACACTGAAGCTTTCTTT
J gene: TRBJ1-6; V gene: TRBV6-2/TRBV6-3; clone size: .; D gene: .; CDR3 protein: CASSYLDNSPLHF; CDR3 DNA: TGTGCCAGCAGTTACTTGGACAATTCACCCCTCCACTTT
J gene: TRBJ2-2; V gene: TRBV2; clone size: .; D gene: .; CDR3 protein: CASTTGPFGELFF; CDR3 DNA: TGTGCCAGCACTACCGGTCCATTCGGGGAGCTGTTTTTT
J gene: TRBJ2-7; V gene: TRBV7-7; clone size: .; D gene: TRBD2; CDR3 protein: CASSDSGGALAGGLSYEQYF; CDR3 DNA: TGTGCTAGCAGCGATTCGGGGGGCGCCCTTGCGGGAGGGCTATCCTACGAGCAGTACTTC
J gene: TRBJ1-2; V gene: TRBV7-8; clone size: .; D gene: TRBD1; CDR3 protein: CASSPTRSAGGIYGYTF; CDR3 DNA: TGTGCCAGCAGCCCGACAAGAAGTGCAGGGGGAATCTATGGCTACACCTTC
J gene: TRBJ2-3; V gene: TRBV6-2/TRBV6-3; clone size: .; D gene: .; CDR3 protein: CASSYSLDGLFTDTQYF; CDR3 DNA: TGTGCCAGCAGTTACTCCTTGGACGGATTATTCACAGATACGCAGTATTTT
J gene: TRBJ1-2; V gene: TRBV7-9; clone size: .; D gene: .; CDR3 protein: CASSLGEYYGYTF; CDR3 DNA: TGTGCCAGCAGCTTGGGGGAGTACTATGGCTACACCTTC
J gene: TRBJ1-4; V gene: TRBV6-2/TRBV6-3; clone size: once; D gene: .; CDR3 protein: CASSYAGTGKLFF; CDR3 DNA: TGTGCCAGCAGTTATGCCGGGACCGGGAAACTGTTTTTT
J gene: TRBJ1-2; V gene: TRBV7-9; clone size: .; D gene: .; CDR3 protein: CASSRVTGSEGYTF; CDR3 DNA: TGTGCCAGCAGCCGTGTAACAGGTTCGGAAGGCTACACCTTC